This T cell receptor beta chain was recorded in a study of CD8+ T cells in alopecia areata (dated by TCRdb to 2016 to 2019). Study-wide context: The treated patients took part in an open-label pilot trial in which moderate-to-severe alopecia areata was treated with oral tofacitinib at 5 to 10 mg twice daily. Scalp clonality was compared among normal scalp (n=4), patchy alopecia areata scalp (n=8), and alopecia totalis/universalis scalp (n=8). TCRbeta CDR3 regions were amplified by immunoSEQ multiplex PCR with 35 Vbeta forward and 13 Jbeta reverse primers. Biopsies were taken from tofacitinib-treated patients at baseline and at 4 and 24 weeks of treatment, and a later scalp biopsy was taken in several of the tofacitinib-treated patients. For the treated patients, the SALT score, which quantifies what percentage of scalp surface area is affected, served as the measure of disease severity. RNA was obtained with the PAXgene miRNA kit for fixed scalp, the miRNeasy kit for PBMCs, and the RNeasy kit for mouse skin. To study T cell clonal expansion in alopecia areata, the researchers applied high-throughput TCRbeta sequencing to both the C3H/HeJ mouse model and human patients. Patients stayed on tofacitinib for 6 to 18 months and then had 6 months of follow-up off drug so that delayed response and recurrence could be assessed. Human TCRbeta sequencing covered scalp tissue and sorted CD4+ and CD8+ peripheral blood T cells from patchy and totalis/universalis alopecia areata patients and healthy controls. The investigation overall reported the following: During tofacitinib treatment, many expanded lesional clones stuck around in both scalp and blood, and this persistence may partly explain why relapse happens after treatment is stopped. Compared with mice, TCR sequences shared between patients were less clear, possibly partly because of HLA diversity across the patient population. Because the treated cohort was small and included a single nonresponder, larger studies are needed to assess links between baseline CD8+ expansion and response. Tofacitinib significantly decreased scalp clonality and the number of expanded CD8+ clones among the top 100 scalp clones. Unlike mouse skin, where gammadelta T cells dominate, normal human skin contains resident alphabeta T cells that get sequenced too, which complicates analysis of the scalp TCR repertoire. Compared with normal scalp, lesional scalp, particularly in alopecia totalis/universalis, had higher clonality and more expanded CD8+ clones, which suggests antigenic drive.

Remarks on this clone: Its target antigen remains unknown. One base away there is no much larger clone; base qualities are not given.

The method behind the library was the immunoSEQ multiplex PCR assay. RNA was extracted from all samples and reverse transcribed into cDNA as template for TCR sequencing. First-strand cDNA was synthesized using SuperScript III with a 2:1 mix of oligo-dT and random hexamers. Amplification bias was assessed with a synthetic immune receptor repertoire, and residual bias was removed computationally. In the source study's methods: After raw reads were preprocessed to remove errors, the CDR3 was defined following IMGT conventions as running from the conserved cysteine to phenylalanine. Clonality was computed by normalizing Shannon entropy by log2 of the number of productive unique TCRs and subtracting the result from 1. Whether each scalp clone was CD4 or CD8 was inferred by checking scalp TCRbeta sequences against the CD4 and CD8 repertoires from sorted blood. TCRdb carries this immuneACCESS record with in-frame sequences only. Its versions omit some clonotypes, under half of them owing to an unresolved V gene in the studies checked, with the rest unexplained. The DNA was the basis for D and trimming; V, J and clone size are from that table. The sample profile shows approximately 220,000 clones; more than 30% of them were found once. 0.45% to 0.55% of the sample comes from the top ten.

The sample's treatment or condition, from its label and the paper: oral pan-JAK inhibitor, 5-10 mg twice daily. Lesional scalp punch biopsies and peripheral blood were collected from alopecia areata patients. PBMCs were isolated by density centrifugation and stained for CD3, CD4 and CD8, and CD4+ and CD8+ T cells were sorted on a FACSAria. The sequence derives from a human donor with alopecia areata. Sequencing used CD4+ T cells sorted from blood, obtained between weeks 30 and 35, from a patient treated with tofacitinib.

The CDR3 loop reads CASSAEMNTEAFF. Here is the DNA: TGTGCCAGCAGTGCAGAGATGAACACTGAAGCTTTCTTT. The chain couples TRBV2 to TRBJ1-1, with the D gene uncertain. The germline V gene gives CDR1 as SNHLY and CDR2 as FYNNEI. From the cysteine up to the phenylalanine, the CDR3 has a length of 13 residues. The retained sequence is limited to the CDR3, 39 bases, with the frame set at the first base. V loses 4 bases of germline sequence and J loses 0 bases, and the interval between the two ends is 6 bases.